This T cell receptor (beta chain) was retrieved from a study of T cells after yellow fever vaccination. Points from the study as a whole: By day 5 rather than day 15, the secondary response had peaked, though it was weaker. FACS-sorted repertoires might harbor abundant contaminating clonotypes from the bulk population. Detected again after the booster were most primary-vaccination clones, at 96% CD4 and 88% CD8.

As concerns this clonotype: Its antigen is not identified.

CDR3 size: 14 residues. Trimming shortened V by 5 bases and J by 8 bases, and 16 bases separated the two germline ends. In germline, CDR1 is SGHVS, CDR2 FNYEAQ. In making TCR cDNA, 5'RACE template switching added a universal primer site and UMIs to it. TCRdb re-called the 5' RACE reads through MiXCR, storing one row per CDR3 protein. The sample holds approximately 330,000 distinct CDR3 sequences, approximately 12% seen once. V and J are TRBV7-6 and TRBJ1-3; possible D gene TRBD1, 6 bases. Sequencing used CD4+ T cells sorted from PBMCs, obtained 15 days after the yellow fever booster vaccination. The clonotype comes from a man younger than 35 who received the YFV17D yellow fever vaccine. The CDR3 is CASSPRQEGDTIYF. The DNA for the CDR3 is TGTGCCAGCAGCCCCCGACAGGAGGGGGACACCATATATTTT.